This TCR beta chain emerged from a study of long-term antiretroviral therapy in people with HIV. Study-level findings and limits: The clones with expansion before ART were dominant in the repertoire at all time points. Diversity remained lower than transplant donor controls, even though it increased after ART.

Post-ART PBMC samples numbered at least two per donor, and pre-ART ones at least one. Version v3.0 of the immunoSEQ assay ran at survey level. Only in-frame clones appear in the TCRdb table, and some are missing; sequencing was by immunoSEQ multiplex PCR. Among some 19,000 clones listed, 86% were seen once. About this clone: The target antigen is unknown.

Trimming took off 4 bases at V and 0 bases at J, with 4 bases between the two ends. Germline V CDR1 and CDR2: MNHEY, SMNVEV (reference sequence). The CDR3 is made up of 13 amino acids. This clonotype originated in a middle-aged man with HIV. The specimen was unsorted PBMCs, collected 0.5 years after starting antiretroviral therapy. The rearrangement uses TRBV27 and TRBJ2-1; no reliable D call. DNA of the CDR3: TGTGCCAGCAGTTCGAGCTCCTACAATGAGCAGTTCTTC. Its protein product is CASSSSSYNEQFF.